A single count supports the clone carrying this T cell receptor (beta chain). Its antigen is still unknown. The data are from a study of cytomegalovirus exposure and HLA in healthy donors. Study results and limitations: The study put 150 or so TCR beta chains on its list as cytomegalovirus-associated. Through in vitro validation, a few CMV-associated chains were shown to be specific for CMV antigens.

The PCR employed 60 Vbeta primers together with 13 Jbeta primers. Profiling relied on immunoSEQ multiplex PCR, and the TCRdb table lists in-frame clones only, not all of them. The table records about 99,000 clones, about 78% of them present only once. Despite likely unrecorded immune exposures, the donors were nominally healthy at the time of sampling. V trimming: 2 bases; J trimming: 1 base; junction bases outside the gene matches: 5. The germline CDR1 and CDR2 sequences are SQVTM and ANQGSEA. This CDR3 has 14 amino acids. This TCR was sampled from a man in his forties in good health and CMV-seronegative. The sequencing input was PBMCs. The V gene is TRBV29-1, the J gene TRBJ2-7; 7 positions agree with TRBD2. The CDR3 region is CSVEIPSGSYEQYF. In nucleotides, the CDR3 is TGCAGCGTTGAAATTCCTAGCGGATCCTACGAGCAGTACTTC.